This T cell receptor (beta chain) stems from a study of patients and donors after allogeneic stem cell transplantation. This clonotype was counted ten times or more. Germline V gives CDR1 SGHRS, CDR2 YFSETQ. This CDR3 spans 15 amino acids. Trimming left V 9 bases short and J 4 bases short, with 22 bases between. MiXCR was run by TCRdb on the RT-PCR reads, yielding one entry per CDR3 protein. The data contain 70,000 to 95,000 distinct CDR3 sequences, 4.5% to 5% of them singletons. This sequence was found in a human donor who was either an allogeneic HSCT recipient or a stem cell or donor lymphocyte infusion donor (not recorded which). It is not recorded whose cells these are; they may come from a transplant donor. Sequenced sample: blood, either unsorted or a sorted T cell fraction (not recorded which). The V gene is TRBV5-1, the J gene TRBJ2-5, with unresolved D. The CDR3: CATKLNTGPGETQYF. CDR3 nucleotides: TGCGCCACCAAGCTGAACACGGGCCCAGGAGAGACCCAGTACTTC.